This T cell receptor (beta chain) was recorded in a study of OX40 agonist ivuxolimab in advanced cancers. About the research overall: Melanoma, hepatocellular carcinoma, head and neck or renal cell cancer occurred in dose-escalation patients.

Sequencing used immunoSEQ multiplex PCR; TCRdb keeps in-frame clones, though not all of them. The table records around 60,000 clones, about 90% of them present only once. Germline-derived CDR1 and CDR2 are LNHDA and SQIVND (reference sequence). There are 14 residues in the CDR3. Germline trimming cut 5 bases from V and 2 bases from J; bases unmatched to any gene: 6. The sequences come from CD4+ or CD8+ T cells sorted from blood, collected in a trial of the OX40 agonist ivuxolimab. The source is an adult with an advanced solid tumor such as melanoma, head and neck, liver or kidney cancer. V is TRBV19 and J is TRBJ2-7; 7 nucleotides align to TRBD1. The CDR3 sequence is CASSSGQRTYEQYF. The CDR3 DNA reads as TGTGCCAGTAGTTCGGGACAGAGAACCTACGAGCAGTACTTC.